Each of the 16 T cell receptor beta chains below was sequenced from the same sample in a study of cytomegalovirus exposure and HLA in healthy donors. The PCR was carried out with 60 Vbeta primers and 13 Jbeta primers. Sequenced by immunoSEQ multiplex PCR; TCRdb stores in-frame clones only, minus some. The table includes some 76,000 clones, about 66% detected once. Sequencing input: PBMCs. The receptor source for this set is a man between 60 and 70 years old in good health and CMV-seropositive.

The chain links TRBV25-1 to TRBJ1-1, with unresolved D. CDR1 MGHDK and CDR2 SYGVNS come from the germline V gene. The CDR3 consists of 15 residues. V lost 3 bases and J lost 6, with 17 bases in between. The CDR3 is CASSDLSFGIAEAFF. CDR3 nucleotide sequence: TGTGCCAGCAGTGACCTCTCTTTTGGTATAGCTGAAGCTTTCTTT.

The chain employs TRBV20-1 and TRBJ2-1, with a weak D call TRBD2 (6 bases). The CDR3 contains 11 residues. Germline V CDR1 and CDR2: DFQATT, SNEGSKA (reference sequence). Between the trimmed V and J ends, which lost 5 bases and 10 bases, there was a span of 12 bases. The CDR3 sequence is CSAYRETEQFF. The CDR3 DNA follows: TGCAGTGCTTACCGGGAGACCGAGCAGTTCTTC.

The CDR3: CSVETGVGTYEQYF. CDR3 sequence (DNA): TGCAGCGTTGAAACAGGGGTGGGAACCTACGAGCAGTACTTC. The rearrangement joins TRBV29-1 to TRBJ2-7, with 7 positions matching TRBD1. The V gene end was trimmed by 2 bases and the J gene end by 2 bases; junction bases not matched to a gene: 6. The CDR3 length is 14 residues. Germline loops: CDR1 SQVTM, CDR2 ANQGSEA.

V and J are TRBV5-4 and TRBJ2-7; D might be TRBD2 (7 bases). Germline V gene lookup returns CDR1 SGHNT and CDR2 YYREEE (reference sequence). There are 16 residues in the CDR3. V was shortened by 4 bases and J by 4 bases, with 21 bases between the two germline ends. CDR3: CASSPEGGGSGYEQYF. The CDR3 DNA follows: TGTGCCAGCAGCCCCGAGGGAGGGGGTTCGGGGTACGAGCAGTACTTC. Based on the CDR3 plus reference TRBV5-4 and TRBJ2-7, the full variable domain is ETGVTQSPTHLIKTRGQQVTLRCSSQSGHNTVSWYQQALGQGPQFIFQYYREEENGRGNFPPRFSGLQFPNYSSELNVNALELDDSALYLCASSPEGGGSGYEQYFGPGTRLTVT.

The CDR3 DNA is TGTGCTAGGGGCATTGGAGAGACCCAGTACTTC. This translates into CARGIGETQYF. This chain connects TRBV2 to TRBJ2-5, with D perhaps TRBD1 (5 bases). Per germline, CDR1 SNHLY and CDR2 FYNNEI. The CDR3 runs to 11 residues.

The chain combines TRBV6-1 with TRBJ1-6; 9 positions agree with TRBD1. CDR3 length: 13 amino acids. The J segment lost 10 bases and the V segment lost 8 bases, leaving 6 bases of the junction unmatched. CDR1 and CDR2 (germline): MNHNS, SASEGT. This CDR3 is CASLDRGFSPLHF. The CDR3 DNA reads as TGTGCCAGCTTGGACAGGGGTTTCTCACCCCTCCACTTT.

The chain joins TRBV12-5 to TRBJ2-5; TRBD1 matches at 7 bases. The DNA end is more similar to TRBJ2-7, so the J call may be wrong. The CDR3 is 14 residues long. Germline V gives CDR1 LGHNT, CDR2 FRNRAP. The CDR3 sequence: CASGTRDSNYEQYF. The CDR3 DNA is TGTGCTAGTGGGACCCGGGACAGCAACTACGAGCAGTACTTC.

The chain recombines TRBV28 with TRBJ2-2, with 10 positions matching TRBD2. The CDR3 is 15 amino acids. Germline values: CDR1 MDHEN, CDR2 SYDVKM. V shed 5 bases and J 8 bases; nucleotides not matched to a gene: 8. CDR3 bases: TGTGCCAGCAGTCCAAGCGGGAGGGCCCCTGGGGAGCTGTTTTTT. This sequence encodes CASSPSGRAPGELFF.

This sequence joins TRBV7-7 and TRBJ2-1; 10 positions agree with TRBD2. V lost 5 bases and J lost 4; bases outside the gene matches: 11. The CDR3 extends over 17 amino acids. CDR1 and CDR2 from the germline V gene are SSHAT and FNYEAQ (reference sequence). The CDR3 bases are TGTGCCAGCAGCGCACATCCCCCTAGCGGGGGTTACAATGAGCAGTTCTTC. It specifies CASSAHPPSGGYNEQFF.

The chain combines TRBV6-1 with TRBJ2-7; tentative D call: TRBD2 (5 bases). There are 12 residues in the CDR3. V was trimmed by 6 bases and J by 2 bases, leaving 8 bases between them. Germline CDR1 MNHNS, CDR2 SASEGT. The DNA for the CDR3 is TGTGCCAGCAGGGAGGCCCCCTACGAGCAGTACTTC. It is translated as CASREAPYEQYF.

The V and J genes are TRBV11-2 and TRBJ1-6; tentatively, D is TRBD1 (5 bases). Germline loops: CDR1 SGHAT, CDR2 FQNNGV. The V and J ends lost 5 bases and 7 bases respectively, with 15 bases between them. The CDR3 length is 15 residues. The CDR3 here is CASSPPRDLNSPLHF. As DNA, the CDR3 is TGTGCCAGCAGCCCCCCTCGGGACTTAAATTCACCCCTCCACTTT.

This chain connects TRBV30 to TRBJ1-6; D unclear. Germline values: CDR1 GTSNPN, CDR2 SVGIG (reference sequence). V gave up 7 bases and J gave up 4 bases, with 14 bases separating them. The CDR3 is made up of 14 amino acids. CDR3 protein: CAFGGDSYNSPLHF. The DNA of the CDR3 is TGTGCCTTTGGAGGAGACTCGTATAATTCACCCCTCCACTTT.

The rearrangement uses TRBV7-2 and TRBJ1-5; D is ambiguous. V was clipped by 5 bases and J by 6 bases, with 14 bases between them. This CDR3 contains 14 residues. The germline CDR1 and CDR2 sequences are SGHTA and FQGNSA. For the CDR3, the DNA is TGTGCCAGCAGCCCCCGAGTTTGGGCTCAGCCCCAGCATTTT. This gives the protein CASSPRVWAQPQHF.

V is TRBV13 and J is TRBJ2-3; D is undetermined. The CDR3 has 16 residues. Trimming pared 5 bases from V and 3 bases from J, leaving 18 bases between. Germline V gene data show CDR1 as PRHDT and CDR2 as FYEKMQ (reference sequence). This CDR3 reads CASSQRLTRTTDTQYF. CDR3 nucleotides: TGTGCCAGCAGCCAGAGACTCACCAGAACGACAGATACGCAGTATTTT.

J is TRBJ2-1 and V is TRBV7-2, with 8 bases lining up with TRBD2. Germline V gene data show CDR1 as SGHTA and CDR2 as FQGNSA. Germline trimming cut 4 bases from V and 6 bases from J; bases unmatched to any gene: 11. The CDR3 length is 16 residues. CDR3 protein: CASSSLGLDIINEQFF. In DNA form, the CDR3 reads TGTGCCAGCAGCTCCCTGGGACTAGATATTATCAATGAGCAGTTCTTC.

The rearrangement links TRBV6-1 to TRBJ2-7, with a possible D match to TRBD1 (5 bases). CDR3 size: 12 residues. CDR1 MNHNS and CDR2 SASEGT come from the germline V gene. V dropped 8 bases and J dropped 0 bases, with 8 bases sitting between them. CDR3 DNA sequence: TGTGCCAGCCGCAGGGTCTCCTACGAGCAGTACTTC. It codes for CASRRVSYEQYF.